The subject of this entry is one T cell receptor beta chain. The antigen remains unidentified. The data were obtained in a study of cytomegalovirus exposure and HLA in healthy donors. V lost 10 bases, J lost 1 base, and 11 bases lay in between. The germline V gene encodes CDR1 ENHRY and CDR2 SYGVKD. This CDR3 region has 13 residues. PCR primers comprised 60 Vbeta and 13 Jbeta primers. Generated by immunoSEQ multiplex PCR, the TCRdb table keeps only in-frame clones and is missing some. The sample gives over 200,000 clones, roughly 82% of which show up once; approximately 5.3% is in the top ten. Findings and caveats of the study: A missense DCLRE1C variant was associated with V- and J-gene trimming of TCR beta chains in a later analysis, and an independent cohort replicated the association. HLA-A and HLA-B allele assignments for most subjects were reportedly predicted accurately using TCR beta sequences. In an earlier analysis, about 87% or about 30%: the productive usage of most TCR beta V segments.

The TCR was taken from a woman between 40 and 50 years old in good health and CMV-seropositive. The J gene is TRBJ1-3, the V gene TRBV10-3, with unresolved D. The sample was PBMCs. The CDR3 loop is CAKSTGSGNTIYF. The CDR3 region has the DNA TGTGCCAAGAGCACGGGATCTGGAAACACCATATATTTT.